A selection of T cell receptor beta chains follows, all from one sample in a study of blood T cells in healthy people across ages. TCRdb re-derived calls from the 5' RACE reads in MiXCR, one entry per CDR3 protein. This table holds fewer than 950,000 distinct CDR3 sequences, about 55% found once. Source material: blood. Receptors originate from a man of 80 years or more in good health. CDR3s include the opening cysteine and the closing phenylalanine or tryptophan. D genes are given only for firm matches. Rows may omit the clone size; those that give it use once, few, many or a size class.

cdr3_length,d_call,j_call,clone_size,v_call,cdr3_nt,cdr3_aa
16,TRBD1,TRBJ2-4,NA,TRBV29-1,TGCAGCGTTGAAGGAGACAGGGGGGTAGCCAAAAACATTCAGTACTTC,CSVEGDRGVAKNIQYF
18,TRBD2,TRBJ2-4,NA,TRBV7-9,TGTGCCAGCAGCCCCCCCACTAGCGGGAGTATAGCCAAAAACATTCAGTACTTC,CASSPPTSGSIAKNIQYF
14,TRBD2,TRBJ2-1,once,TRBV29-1,TGCAGCGTTGTCGGGAGGAGGTCCTACAATGAGCAGTTCTTC,CSVVGRRSYNEQFF
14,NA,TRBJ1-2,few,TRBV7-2,TGTGCCAGCAGCTCTGCGGGGAAAGACTATGGCTACACCTTC,CASSSAGKDYGYTF
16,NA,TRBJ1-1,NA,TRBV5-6,TGTGCCAGCAATCTAAGGGAGTTTGGGGTGAACACTGAAGCTTTCTTT,CASNLREFGVNTEAFF
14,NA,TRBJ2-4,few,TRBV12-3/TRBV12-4,TGTGCCAGCAACCGAGTGGGGAGAGGGGGGCTTCAGTACTTC,CASNRVGRGGLQYF
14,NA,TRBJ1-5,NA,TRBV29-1,TGCAGCGTTGGGGCAGGGGATGGCAATCAGCCCCAGCATTTT,CSVGAGDGNQPQHF
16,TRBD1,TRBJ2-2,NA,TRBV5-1,TGCGCCAGCAGCTTAACCATCGGGACAGACAACGGGGAGCTGTTTTTT,CASSLTIGTDNGELFF
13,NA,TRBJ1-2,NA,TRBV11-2,TGTGCCAGCAGCTTAGTGGCGGGCTATGGCTACACCTTC,CASSLVAGYGYTF
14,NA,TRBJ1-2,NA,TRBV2,TGTGCCAGCAGTGTCGAACAGGGTGGCTATGGCTACACCTTC,CASSVEQGGYGYTF
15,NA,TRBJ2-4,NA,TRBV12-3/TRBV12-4,TGTGCCAGCAGTCCAGGGGTTAGAACCAAAAACATTCAGTACTTC,CASSPGVRTKNIQYF
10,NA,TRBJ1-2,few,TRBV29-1,NA,CSVGGGAFTF
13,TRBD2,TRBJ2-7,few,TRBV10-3,TGTGCCATCAAAAAACTAGCGGGAGACGAGCAGTACTTC,CAIKKLAGDEQYF
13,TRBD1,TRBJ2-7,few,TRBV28,TGTGCCATCACCGGGACAGGGCCCTACGAGCAGTACTTC,CAITGTGPYEQYF
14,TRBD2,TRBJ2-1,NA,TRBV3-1,TGTGCCAGCAGCCAGGGACTAGCGGGAGGGGTGCAGTTCTTC,CASSQGLAGGVQFF
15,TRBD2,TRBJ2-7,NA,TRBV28,TGTGCCAGCAGTTTGGAACTAGCGGGAGAGTACGAGCAGTACTTC,CASSLELAGEYEQYF
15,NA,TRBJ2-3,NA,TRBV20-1,TGCAGTGCTAGTATTCCCGCCGGGGGCACAGATACGCAGTATTTT,CSASIPAGGTDTQYF
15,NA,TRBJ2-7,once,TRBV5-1,TGCGCCAGCAGCTACACGCCCGGGGAGGCCTACGAGCAGTACTTC,CASSYTPGEAYEQYF
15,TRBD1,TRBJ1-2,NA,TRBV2,TGTGCCAGCTCCTTTAGTTCAGGGGGCCCCTATGGCTACACCTTC,CASSFSSGGPYGYTF
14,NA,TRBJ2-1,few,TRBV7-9,TGTGCCAGCAGGGAAGCCGGGGTAGTAAATGAGCAGTTCTTC,CASREAGVVNEQFF
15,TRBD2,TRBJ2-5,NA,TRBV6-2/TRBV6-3,TGTGCCAGCAGAAAAAGCGGGAGGGCCGGAGAGACCCAGTACTTC,CASRKSGRAGETQYF
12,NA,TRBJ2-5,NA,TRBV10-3,TGTGTCATCAGTGACAGCCAAGAGACCCAGTACTTC,CVISDSQETQYF